A single sample is the source of the 29 T cell receptor beta chains below, sequenced in a study of PD-1 blockade in classical Hodgkin lymphoma. Measured with immunoSEQ multiplex PCR; TCRdb has only the in-frame clones, and not every one. The table shows roughly 30,000 clones, with approximately 87% occurring only once. Brentuximab vedotin exposure varied, and every patient relapsed after autologous stem cell transplantation. The specimen was peripheral blood mononuclear cells (PBMCs), collected before the second cycle of nivolumab. These receptors all stem from a human donor with classical Hodgkin lymphoma.

V and J are TRBV30 and TRBJ1-3; perhaps TRBD1 as D (6 bases). V was shortened by 5 bases and J by 0 bases, with 11 bases between the two germline ends. The germline V gene encodes CDR1 GTSNPN and CDR2 SVGIG (reference sequence). The CDR3 contains 14 residues. The CDR3 coding sequence is TGTGCCTGGGGCCAGGGGTACTCTGGAAACACCATATATTTT. Translating it yields CAWGQGYSGNTIYF.

The rearrangement links TRBV28 to TRBJ1-5, with 8 bases lining up with TRBD1. Per germline, CDR1 MDHEN and CDR2 SYDVKM. This CDR3 region has 14 residues. With V trimmed by 6 bases and J by 4 bases, 5 bases remained unmatched. The CDR3 DNA reads TGTGCCAGCAGCAGGGACAGGTGGAATCAGCCCCAGCATTTT. As protein: CASSRDRWNQPQHF.

This chain links TRBV7-2 with TRBJ1-2; the match to TRBD1 covers 9 bases. Germline CDR1 reads SGHTA; CDR2 reads FQGNSA. The CDR3 totals 15 residues. V was pared by 4 bases and J by 5 bases, with 8 bases of the junction left unmatched. The CDR3 DNA reads TGTGCCAGCAGCTCCCCGGACAGGGGTAAATATGGCTACACCTTC. Its translation is CASSSPDRGKYGYTF.

This clone was seen only once. A junction boundary mismatches the germline segment, possibly from a read error. This CDR3 reads CASSQDQTIEKLFF. The CDR3, as DNA: TGCGCCAGCAGCCAAGACCAGACTATTGAAAAACTGTTTTTT. V gene TRBV4-3 combines with J gene TRBJ1-4; D is ambiguous. CDR3 length: 14 amino acids. Per germline, CDR1 LGHNA and CDR2 YSLEER.

The rearrangement uses TRBV11-3 and TRBJ1-2, with D perhaps matching TRBD1 (5 bases). The V gene lost 4 bases and the J gene lost 13 bases, with 22 bases spanning the gap. CDR3 length: 14 amino acids. The germline gives CDR1 SGHNT, CDR2 YENEEA. The CDR3 nucleotides are TGTGCCAGCAGCTCCGGGGCCGTAACACAAGGGTTCACCTTC. As protein: CASSSGAVTQGFTF.

V and J are TRBV18 and TRBJ2-2; the D gene is possibly TRBD2 (6 bases). This CDR3 region has 12 residues. Germline CDR1 is KGHSH and CDR2 is LQKENI. Trimming left V 3 bases short and J 7 bases short, with 6 bases between. DNA for the CDR3: TGTGCCAGCTCACCGGGAGGCGGGGAGCTGTTTTTT. The encoded protein is CASSPGGGELFF.

The J gene is TRBJ2-1, the V gene TRBV7-9; D uncertain. Trimming removed 5 bases from V and 1 base from J, with 9 bases in between. CDR1 and CDR2 (germline): SEHNR, FQNEAQ (reference sequence). This CDR3 has 14 amino acids. The CDR3 DNA sequence: TGTGCCAGCAGCCCAACGAAGTCCTACAATGAGCAGTTCTTC. It codes for CASSPTKSYNEQFF.

The gene calls are TRBV4-3 and TRBJ2-1; 11 bases fit TRBD1. This CDR3 comprises 15 residues. CDR1 is LGHNA, CDR2 YSLEER, per germline. Trimming cost V 4 bases and J 9 bases; bases outside gene matches: 8. CDR3 protein: CASSPWTGGGFEQFF. The CDR3, as DNA: TGCGCCAGCAGCCCCTGGACAGGGGGCGGTTTTGAGCAGTTCTTC.

This clone was observed a single time. The V and J genes are TRBV10-3 and TRBJ2-1; tentatively, D is TRBD2 (6 bases). The CDR3 consists of 17 residues. V was trimmed by 3 bases and J by 0 bases, leaving 15 bases between them. CDR1 and CDR2 from the germline V gene are ENHRY and SYGVKD. The CDR3 region has the DNA TGTGCCATCAGTGATGGGCCAAGCGGGTCCTCCTACAATGAGCAGTTCTTC. Its protein is CAISDGPSGSSYNEQFF.

The chain carries TRBV11-3 and TRBJ2-7, with D perhaps matching TRBD2 (5 bases). Germline CDR1 reads SGHNT; CDR2 reads YENEEA. Trimming pared 5 bases from V and 2 bases from J, leaving 10 bases between. This CDR3 contains 13 residues. The CDR3 DNA sequence: TGTGCCAGCAGCCTTACCGGGACCTACGAGCAGTACTTC. Its translation is CASSLTGTYEQYF.

In this sample, this clone turned up a few times. This chain joins TRBV7-9 and TRBJ2-1, with D perhaps matching TRBD2 (7 bases). Trimming took 4 bases from V and 7 from J, leaving 14 bases between them. The V gene's germline CDR1 is SEHNR and CDR2 FQNEAQ (reference sequence). The CDR3 covers 14 residues. This chain's CDR3 is CASSSRGGGNEQFF. In DNA, the CDR3 is TGTGCCAGCAGCTCCCGGGGAGGGGGGAATGAGCAGTTCTTC.

This chain joins TRBV19 and TRBJ2-5; 11 bases map to TRBD1. Germline V CDR1 and CDR2: LNHDA, SQIVND (reference sequence). Trimming took 9 bases from V and 5 from J; bases not matched to a gene: 11. CDR3 length: 15 residues. In DNA form, the CDR3 reads TGTGCCAGCTCGGACAGGGGGCGCGGGGAGGAGACCCAGTACTTC. It encodes CASSDRGRGEETQYF. Full variable domain (rest looked up from reference TRBV19 and TRBJ2-5): DGGITQSPKYLFRKEGQNVTLSCEQNLNHDAMYWYRQDPGQGLRLIYYSQIVNDFQKGDIAEGYSVSREKKESFPLTVTSAQKNPTAFYLCASSDRGRGEETQYFGPGTRLLVL.

The chain couples TRBV6-4 to TRBJ2-2, with D unresolved. Germline V gene lookup returns CDR1 MRHNA and CDR2 SNTAGT. This CDR3 has 14 amino acids. The V and J ends lost 3 bases and 6 bases respectively, with 11 bases between them. The CDR3 protein is CASSEPPEPGELFF. CDR3 sequence (DNA): TGTGCCAGCAGTGAACCCCCTGAACCCGGGGAGCTGTTTTTT.

This chain joins TRBV18 and TRBJ1-1; D unresolved. With 2 bases removed from V and 0 bases from J, the gap between germline ends came to 13 bases. The CDR3 runs 16 residues. From germline, CDR1 is KGHSH and CDR2 LQKENI. In nucleotides, the CDR3 is TGTGCCAGCTCACCAATGGGCCCACCCATGAACACTGAAGCTTTCTTT. Translated: CASSPMGPPMNTEAFF.

CDR3 loop: CASSLVASGLEQFF. The CDR3 coding sequence is TGTGCCAGCAGCTTGGTGGCTAGCGGCCTTGAGCAGTTCTTC. The chain employs TRBV5-4 and TRBJ2-1; 7 bases fit TRBD2. CDR3 length: 14 amino acids. V dropped 0 bases and J dropped 9; count of bases not matched to a gene: 6. In germline, CDR1 is SGHNT, CDR2 YYREEE (reference sequence).

The table lists this clone with a count of one. The chain carries TRBV7-2 and TRBJ2-7; D gene ambiguous. This CDR3 is built from 13 residues. V gave up 0 bases and J gave up 7 bases, with 10 bases separating them. Germline lookup yields CDR1 SGHTA and CDR2 FQGNSA. CDR3 coding DNA: TGTGCCAGCAGCTTAGCCCCCTCTGGTGAGCAGTACGTC. Amino acids: CASSLAPSGEQYV.

V gene TRBV5-4 combines with J gene TRBJ1-2, with TRBD1 as a possible D gene (5 bases). Deletions cut 4 bases from V and 8 bases from J, with 12 bases between. The CDR3 runs to 12 residues. Germline CDR1 reads SGHNT; CDR2 reads YYREEE (reference sequence). The chain's CDR3 is CASSTQGGGYTF. For the CDR3, the DNA is TGTGCCAGCAGCACGCAGGGCGGCGGCTACACCTTC.

The chain joins TRBV2 to TRBJ1-6, with a possible D match to TRBD1 (6 bases). V gave up 6 bases and J gave up 9 bases, with 12 bases separating them. This CDR3 region has 13 residues. The germline CDR1 and CDR2 sequences are SNHLY and FYNNEI. CDR3 in amino acids: CASSSRTASPLHF. The CDR3 DNA sequence: TGTGCCAGCAGCAGTAGGACAGCTTCACCCCTCCACTTT.

This chain uses TRBV10-3 with TRBJ2-7, with no clear D. CDR3 length equals 14 residues. CDR1 and CDR2 (germline): ENHRY, SYGVKD. V was pared by 7 bases and J by 2 bases, with 15 bases between. The CDR3 protein is CAITPSYTPYEQYF. The CDR3 DNA reads as TGTGCCATCACCCCCTCCTACACACCCTACGAGCAGTACTTC.

The gene calls are TRBV27 and TRBJ1-5; 10 nucleotides line up with TRBD1. J lost 0 bases, V lost 10 bases, and 9 bases had no gene match. There are 16 residues in the CDR3. Germline assignment: CDR1 MNHEY and CDR2 SMNVEV (reference sequence). The CDR3 nucleotides read TGTGCCACCGCCGGGACAGGGGTCGTTAGCAATCAGCCCCAGCATTTT. Its translation is CATAGTGVVSNQPQHF.

The genes are TRBV7-2 and TRBJ2-7, with 7 bases aligning to TRBD2. This CDR3 is 12 amino acids long. V was pared by 4 bases and J by 3 bases, with 0 bases of the junction left unmatched. The germline CDR1 and CDR2 sequences are SGHTA and FQGNSA. The CDR3: CASSSSGYEQYV. Here the CDR3 DNA reads TGTGCCAGCAGCTCTAGCGGCTACGAGCAGTACGTC.

V is TRBV15 and J is TRBJ1-2; D gene ambiguous. The CDR3 runs 15 residues. The V gene lost 0 bases and the J gene lost 2 bases, with 10 bases spanning the gap. Per germline, CDR1 LNHNV and CDR2 YYDKDF (reference sequence). CDR3 loop: CATSREADRNYGYTF. CDR3 nucleotide sequence: TGTGCCACCAGCAGAGAAGCCGATAGGAACTATGGCTACACCTTC.

V is TRBV5-4 and J is TRBJ1-2, with 7 bases identical to TRBD1. The CDR3 covers 14 residues. The V gene end was trimmed by 5 bases and the J gene end by 2 bases; junction bases not matched to a gene: 6. Germline V lookup: CDR1 SGHNT, CDR2 YYREEE (reference sequence). CDR3 residues: CASRRQGGNYGYTF. In DNA, the CDR3 is TGTGCCAGCAGGCGACAGGGAGGCAACTATGGCTACACCTTC.

V usage is TRBV6-6 and J usage is TRBJ1-2, with a tentative D call TRBD1 (5 bases). This CDR3 region has 14 residues. Germline CDR1 MNHNY, CDR2 SVGAGI (reference sequence). V was pared by 2 bases and J by 8 bases, with 15 bases between. CDR3 sequence: CASSYAREKTGYTF. Written as DNA, the CDR3 is TGTGCCAGCAGTTACGCCAGGGAGAAGACGGGCTACACCTTC.

V and J are TRBV28 and TRBJ1-5; the match to TRBD1 covers 9 bases. The germline V gene encodes CDR1 MDHEN and CDR2 SYDVKM. The CDR3 is 18 amino acids. Trimming cost V 4 bases and J 0 bases; bases outside gene matches: 10. This chain's CDR3 is CASSSRDRVWGSNQPQHF. DNA for the CDR3: TGTGCCAGCAGTTCTCGGGACAGGGTTTGGGGTAGCAATCAGCCCCAGCATTTT.

This chain joins TRBV28 and TRBJ2-7, with a weak D call TRBD1 (8 bases). CDR1 is MDHEN and CDR2 is SYDVKM in the germline V gene. The V end was cut by 5 bases, the J end by 2 bases, with 19 bases between. CDR3 length: 16 residues. The CDR3 reads CASSAAGGGQAYEQYF. In DNA, the CDR3 is TGTGCCAGCAGTGCTGCCGGCGGGGGACAGGCCTACGAGCAGTACTTC.

This chain uses TRBV2 with TRBJ1-1; unclear D gene. Germline V gene data show CDR1 as SNHLY and CDR2 as FYNNEI. This CDR3 comprises 14 residues. Trimming stripped 6 bases from V and 0 bases from J, with 11 bases between. DNA of the CDR3: TGTGCCAGCAGGGCTGACGTGATGAACACTGAAGCTTTCTTT. It codes for CASRADVMNTEAFF. Looking up the rest from reference TRBV2 and TRBJ1-1 gives the full variable domain: EPEVTQTPSHQVTQMGQEVILRCVPISNHLYFYWYRQILGQKVEFLVSFYNNEISEKSEIFDDQFSVERPDGSNFTLKIRSTKLEDSAMYFCASRADVMNTEAFFGQGTRLTVV.

The CDR3 nucleotides read TGCGCCAGCAGCCGATTCGGTGGAGCTTCTGGAAACACCATATATTTT. It is translated as CASSRFGGASGNTIYF. The chain couples TRBV4-1 to TRBJ1-3; D uncertain. The germline gives CDR1 MGHRA, CDR2 YSYEKL. Trimming removed 4 bases from V and 1 base from J, with 14 bases in between. The CDR3 spans 16 residues.

V gene TRBV18 combines with J gene TRBJ1-3; D is ambiguous. Trimming left V 1 base short and J 0 bases short, with 7 bases between. The CDR3 spans 15 residues. Germline V CDR1 and CDR2: KGHSH, LQKENI. The CDR3 nucleotides read TGTGCCAGCTCACCACTTGGATCCTCTGGAAACACCATATATTTT. It translates to CASSPLGSSGNTIYF. The full variable domain, rest sourced from reference TRBV18 and TRBJ1-3, is NAGVMQNPRHLVRRRGQEARLRCSPMKGHSHVYWYRQLPEEGLKFMVYLQKENIIDESGMPKERFSAEFPKEGPSILRIQQVVRGDSAAYFCASSPLGSSGNTIYFGEGSWLTVV.